The 30 T cell receptor beta chains given below trace back to one sample, sequenced in a study of OX40 agonist ivuxolimab in advanced cancers. Method: immunoSEQ multiplex PCR; TCRdb's copy keeps in-frame clones and lacks some. This table has approximately 50,000 clones, just under 80% appearing once. This specimen was CD4+ or CD8+ T cells sorted from blood, taken in a trial of the OX40 agonist ivuxolimab. The receptors come from an adult with an advanced solid tumor such as melanoma, head and neck, liver or kidney cancer.

The chain uses TRBV9 and TRBJ1-3; 7 positions agree with TRBD1. Germline loops: CDR1 SGDLS, CDR2 YYNGEE. The trim removed 0 bases at V and 4 bases at J, leaving 7 bases unmatched. The CDR3 consists of 16 residues. The chain's CDR3 is CASSVVAGGSGNTIYF. DNA of the CDR3: TGTGCCAGCAGCGTAGTCGCAGGGGGGTCCGGAAACACCATATATTTT.

This chain links TRBV6-6 with TRBJ1-2; 11 positions match TRBD1. This CDR3 has 14 residues. The germline gives CDR1 MNHNY, CDR2 SVGAGI (reference sequence). After removal of 6 bases from V and 11 bases from J, the junction contained 11 bases not matched to a gene. The CDR3 spells CASSRTGGAVGYTF. The CDR3 bases are TGTGCCAGCAGCCGGACAGGGGGCGCGGTAGGATACACCTTC.

This rearrangement joins TRBV6-6 to TRBJ1-5; 7 nucleotides agree with TRBD1. The trim removed 2 bases at V and 4 bases at J, leaving 5 bases unmatched. There are 15 residues in the CDR3. The germline CDR1 and CDR2 sequences are MNHNY and SVGAGI (reference sequence). The DNA of the CDR3 is TGTGCCAGCAGTTACGGAGGGGGCCGTAATCAGCCCCAGCATTTT. The encoded protein is CASSYGGGRNQPQHF.

The chain carries TRBV15 and TRBJ2-4, with 9 bases lining up with TRBD1. The length of the CDR3 is 16 residues. Losses at the gene ends were 5 bases for V and 6 bases for J; bases not matched to a gene: 11. CDR1 LNHNV and CDR2 YYDKDF come from the germline V gene (reference sequence). CDR3 nucleotide sequence: TGTGCCACCAGCGACCGGGACAGGGTGTATGGAAACATTCAGTACTTC. Protein sequence: CATSDRDRVYGNIQYF.

This clone has a single count. The chain employs TRBV12-5 and TRBJ1-6; D not resolved. Germline CDR1 LGHNT, CDR2 FRNRAP. This CDR3 spans 13 amino acids. Written as DNA, the CDR3 is TGTGCCACGACACAGAGCCTTAATTCACCCCTCCACTTT. Translation gives CATTQSLNSPLHF.

The chain has TRBV5-1 and TRBJ2-1, with 7 positions matching TRBD1. CDR3 length: 15 amino acids. The V segment lost 4 bases and the J segment 5 bases; nucleotides outside the gene matches: 9. The germline gives CDR1 SGHRS, CDR2 YFSETQ. The DNA of the CDR3 is TGCGCCAGCAGCCCTACAGGGGTCCGAAACAATGAGCAGTTCTTC. This gives the protein CASSPTGVRNNEQFF.

The chain has TRBV9 and TRBJ2-5; 7 nucleotides match TRBD1. With 2 bases clipped from V and 4 bases from J, the junction kept 8 bases outside the gene matches. This CDR3 comprises 15 residues. CDR1 is SGDLS, CDR2 YYNGEE, per germline. The CDR3 nucleotides are TGTGCCAGCAGCGTTGGCGACAGGGAAGGAGAGACCCAGTACTTC. Translation gives CASSVGDREGETQYF.

This rearrangement joins TRBV7-2 to TRBJ2-7; D possibly corresponds to TRBD2 (5 bases). Trimming left V 10 bases short and J 0 bases short, with 10 bases between. The CDR3 is 12 residues long. CDR1 and CDR2 from the germline V gene are SGHTA and FQGNSA. CDR3 loop: CAITRSSYEQYF. The CDR3 DNA is TGTGCCATCACTAGGAGCTCCTACGAGCAGTACTTC.

The chain combines TRBV9 with TRBJ1-4; TRBD1 might be the D (6 bases). The CDR3 has 17 residues. Germline V CDR1 and CDR2: SGDLS, YYNGEE. The germline V and J ends were trimmed by 0 bases and 5 bases, with 17 bases remaining between them. CDR3 DNA sequence: TGTGCCAGCAGCGTAGGATTCAGGGGCCGGAAGAATGAAAAACTGTTTTTT. It encodes CASSVGFRGRKNEKLFF.

This clone was seen once. The V gene is TRBV28, the J gene TRBJ1-4; possible D gene TRBD1, 6 bases. Germline CDR1 is MDHEN and CDR2 is SYDVKM. Trimming shortened V by 7 bases and J by 7 bases, and 16 bases separated the two germline ends. This CDR3 spans 14 amino acids. This chain's CDR3 is CASTPDSSPEKLFF. The CDR3 DNA follows: TGTGCCAGCACCCCGGACAGCAGTCCTGAAAAACTGTTTTTT.

The gene calls are TRBV21-1 and TRBJ1-4. TRBV21-1 is a listed pseudogene. The CDR3 length is 18 residues. CDR3 DNA sequence: TGTGCCAGCAGCAAAGTCTCCGAGGGGCCCCTACCTAATGAAAAACTGTTTTTT. This codes for CASSKVSEGPLPNEKLFF.

The chain is built from TRBV28 and TRBJ1-4; possibly TRBD1 for D (6 bases). Trimming removed 11 bases at V and 6 bases at J, with 19 bases between. Looked up from germline, CDR1 is MDHEN and CDR2 is SYDVKM. The CDR3 has 14 residues. The CDR3 bases are TGTGCCGCGGGGTTACAGGGAGGTCATGAAAAACTGTTTTTT. This translates into CAAGLQGGHEKLFF.

The chain joins TRBV5-5 to TRBJ1-2; the D gene is possibly TRBD1 (5 bases). The V gene lost 0 bases and the J gene lost 2 bases, with 5 bases spanning the gap. CDR1 and CDR2 from the germline V gene are SGHKS and YYEKEE (reference sequence). The CDR3 spans 13 residues. This chain's CDR3 is CASSLEGNYGYTF. CDR3 nucleotide sequence: TGTGCCAGCAGCTTGGAGGGGAACTATGGCTACACCTTC.

The rearrangement links TRBV6-6 to TRBJ2-5, with 7 bases that match TRBD1. The ends lost 3 bases at V and 2 bases at J; junction bases unmatched: 3. In germline, CDR1 is MNHNY, CDR2 SVGAGI (reference sequence). This CDR3 contains 14 residues. The CDR3 DNA is TGTGCCAGCAGTTATCGGACAGGACAAGAGACCCAGTACTTC. Translating gives CASSYRTGQETQYF.

With regard to this clone: The junction departs from the called germline gene at one end, perhaps through a read error. The chain is built from TRBV5-3 and TRBJ1-5; D ambiguous. TRBV5-3 is annotated as an ORF whose role is uncertain. The CDR3 loop spans 12 amino acids. The CDR3 region has the DNA TGTGCCAGCAGCTTAGACAATCAGCCCCAGCATTTT. The encoded protein is CASSLDNQPQHF.

The chain joins TRBV11-3 to TRBJ2-2; the D is unclear. The CDR3 runs to 14 residues. The V gene lost 2 bases and the J gene lost 1 base, with 5 bases spanning the gap. Germline assignment: CDR1 SGHNT and CDR2 YENEEA. The CDR3 sequence: CASSLSVNTGELFF. The CDR3 nucleotides are TGTGCCAGCAGCTTATCAGTGAACACCGGGGAGCTGTTTTTT. Looking up the rest from reference TRBV11-3 and TRBJ2-2 gives the full variable domain: EAGVVQSPRYKIIEKKQPVAFWCNPISGHNTLYWYLQNLGQGPELLIRYENEEAVDDSQLPKDRFSAERLKGVDSTLKIQPAELGDSAVYLCASSLSVNTGELFFGEGSRLTVL.

The CDR3 protein is CASSLPGTFFNTGELFF. As DNA, the CDR3 is TGTGCCAGCAGCTTACCGGGGACATTTTTTAACACCGGGGAGCTGTTTTTT. This rearrangement joins TRBV7-2 to TRBJ2-2, with D perhaps matching TRBD1 (6 bases). The CDR3 runs to 17 residues. Trimming removed 2 bases at V and 2 bases at J, with 15 bases between. Germline V gene sequence: CDR1 SGHTA, CDR2 FQGNSA.

The V gene is TRBV6-6, the J gene TRBJ2-2; possible D gene TRBD2, 5 bases. Germline CDR1 reads MNHNY; CDR2 reads SVGAGI (reference sequence). V shed 6 bases and J shed 1 base, with 12 bases lying between them. The CDR3 extends over 15 amino acids. Here the CDR3 reads CASSPGIMNTGELFF. The CDR3 DNA sequence: TGTGCCAGCAGCCCCGGGATCATGAACACCGGGGAGCTGTTTTTT.

The gene calls are TRBV27 and TRBJ2-7; 10 bases are a match to TRBD2. Looked up from germline, CDR1 is MNHEY and CDR2 is SMNVEV (reference sequence). The CDR3 length is 16 residues. V gave up 5 bases and J gave up 3 bases; unmatched junction bases: 10. CDR3 DNA: TGTGCCAGCAGTCCTGCACCTCGGACTAGCGGCTACGAGCAGTACTTC. This sequence encodes CASSPAPRTSGYEQYF.

This clone occurred once. The chain links TRBV12-5 to TRBJ1-5, with unresolved D. The CDR3 loop spans 14 amino acids. Germline V CDR1 and CDR2: LGHNT, FRNRAP. V gave up 2 bases and J gave up 5 bases, with 10 bases separating them. CDR3 nucleotide sequence: TGTGCTAGTGGTTTGTTCGGTTTGGATCAGCCCCAGCATTTT. Translating gives CASGLFGLDQPQHF.

The chain recombines TRBV2 with TRBJ2-3; weak D call: TRBD2 (6 bases). Trimming shortened V by 10 bases and J by 5 bases, and 22 bases separated the two germline ends. Germline V gives CDR1 SNHLY, CDR2 FYNNEI. The CDR3 contains 15 residues. The CDR3 loop is CAIPPGLLPQDTQYF. CDR3 bases: TGTGCCATTCCGCCGGGACTCCTGCCGCAAGATACGCAGTATTTT.

V is TRBV2 and J is TRBJ2-2; 8 nucleotides agree with TRBD1. V was pared by 5 bases and J by 3 bases, with 8 bases of the junction left unmatched. Germline-derived CDR1 and CDR2 are SNHLY and FYNNEI. The CDR3 spans 16 residues. CDR3 sequence reads: CASSRGQGVHTGELFF. The CDR3 bases are TGTGCCAGCAGTCGTGGACAGGGTGTTCACACCGGGGAGCTGTTTTTT. Complete variable domain (other parts from reference TRBV2 and TRBJ2-2): EPEVTQTPSHQVTQMGQEVILRCVPISNHLYFYWYRQILGQKVEFLVSFYNNEISEKSEIFDDQFSVERPDGSNFTLKIRSTKLEDSAMYFCASSRGQGVHTGELFFGEGSRLTVL.

Of note for this clone: Germline and junction disagree at one end, which may indicate a read error. This sequence joins TRBV5-6 and TRBJ1-2; D is unresolved. Looked up from germline, CDR1 is SGHDT and CDR2 is YYEEEE. This CDR3 contains 12 residues. As DNA, the CDR3 is TGTGCCAGCAGCCTCGTCTTCGGCGGAATTGCCTTC. Protein: CASSLVFGGIAF.

This chain connects TRBV5-1 to TRBJ1-1; no definite D call. V shed 0 bases and J shed 0 bases, with 9 bases lying between them. Germline V gene lookup returns CDR1 SGHRS and CDR2 YFSETQ. CDR3 length: 15 residues. CDR3 sequence (DNA): TGCGCCAGCAGCTTGGACGGCTTCATGAACACTGAAGCTTTCTTT. This gives the protein CASSLDGFMNTEAFF.

The chain employs TRBV7-2 and TRBJ2-1; D is unclear. CDR3 length: 11 amino acids. The V end was cut by 5 bases, the J end by 12 bases, with 11 bases between. Germline assignment: CDR1 SGHTA and CDR2 FQGNSA. The CDR3 reads CASSPQIMQFF. The CDR3 DNA reads as TGTGCCAGCAGCCCCCAGATTATGCAGTTCTTC. Variable domain in full (rest from reference TRBV7-2 and TRBJ2-1): GAGVSQSPSNKVTEKGKDVELRCDPISGHTALYWYRQSLGQGLEFLIYFQGNSAPDKSGLPSDRFSAERTGGSVSTLTIQRTQQEDSAVYLCASSPQIMQFFGPGTRLTVL.

The chain recombines TRBV27 with TRBJ2-2; 11 bases line up with TRBD1. The V gene end was trimmed by 6 bases and the J gene end by 3 bases; junction bases not matched to a gene: 15. The CDR3 is made up of 19 amino acids. From germline, CDR1 is MNHEY and CDR2 SMNVEV (reference sequence). This CDR3 reads CASSPARTGGGWDTGELFF. DNA of the CDR3: TGTGCCAGCAGCCCAGCCCGGACAGGGGGCGGTTGGGACACCGGGGAGCTGTTTTTT.

This clone was detected a few times. The chain joins TRBV28 to TRBJ2-4; a possible D gene is TRBD1 (6 bases). CDR1 and CDR2 (germline): MDHEN, SYDVKM. The CDR3 runs 16 residues. The ends were cut back, 6 bases at V and 0 bases at J, with 15 bases in the middle. In nucleotides, the CDR3 is TGTGCCAGCAGCCTATCAGGGGTTATAGCCAAAAACATTCAGTACTTC. The encoded protein is CASSLSGVIAKNIQYF.

The rearrangement joins TRBV28 to TRBJ2-3, with D uncertain. This CDR3 contains 11 residues. Germline values: CDR1 MDHEN, CDR2 SYDVKM. V was clipped by 6 bases and J by 3 bases, with 4 bases between them. The CDR3 nucleotides are TGTGCCAGCAGATCTACAGATACGCAGTATTTT. Its protein is CASRSTDTQYF.

This clone was seen a handful of times. The J gene is TRBJ1-5, the V gene TRBV19; TRBD1 agrees at 7 bases. This CDR3 has 15 amino acids. CDR1 and CDR2 from the germline V gene are LNHDA and SQIVND (reference sequence). V was pared by 7 bases and J by 2 bases, with 8 bases of the junction left unmatched. CDR3 sequence (DNA): TGTGCCAGTACCACGACAGGGAAGGGCAATCAGCCCCAGCATTTT. Amino acids: CASTTTGKGNQPQHF. Full variable domain (remainder filled in from reference TRBV19 and TRBJ1-5): DGGITQSPKYLFRKEGQNVTLSCEQNLNHDAMYWYRQDPGQGLRLIYYSQIVNDFQKGDIAEGYSVSREKKESFPLTVTSAQKNPTAFYLCASTTTGKGNQPQHFGDGTRLSIL.

V is TRBV7-8 and J is TRBJ2-2; D could derive from TRBD1 or TRBD2 (6 bases each). Trimming removed 2 bases at V and 4 bases at J, with 20 bases between. CDR1 and CDR2 (germline): SGHVS, FQNEAQ. The CDR3 totals 18 residues. The CDR3 DNA follows: TGTGCCAGCAGCTTATTGATTAGACCGGGGGCCGGCACCGGGGAGCTGTTTTTT. Protein sequence: CASSLLIRPGAGTGELFF.